One sample yielded the 16 T cell receptor beta chains listed below, sequenced in a study of blood T cell repertoires in COVID-19. The protocol was immunoSEQ multiplex PCR, while the TCRdb copy is restricted to in-frame clones and leaves out a portion. Of roughly 450,000 clones in the sample, around 90% were seen once. The sequenced sample was PBMCs or T cells enriched from blood (not recorded which). Source of these receptors: a man younger than 35 who had recovered from COVID-19.

This clone was detected once. The V call is TRBV6-5, the J call TRBJ2-3, with 11 bases matching TRBD2. Trimming took 9 bases from V and 3 from J; bases not matched to a gene: 2. Germline V gene sequence: CDR1 MNHEY, CDR2 SVGAGI. The CDR3 sequence is 13 residues long. The CDR3 region has the DNA TGTGCCAGTAGGACTAGCGGGACAGATACGCAGTATTTT. Its protein is CASRTSGTDTQYF.

This chain uses TRBV9 with TRBJ1-2, with 9 bases identical to TRBD1. The CDR3 length is 16 residues. J gave up 8 bases and V 2 bases, and 13 bases lay outside the gene matches. CDR1 SGDLS and CDR2 YYNGEE come from the germline V gene. The chain's CDR3 is CASSVQSRDRDLGYTF. In nucleotides, the CDR3 is TGTGCCAGCAGCGTCCAAAGCCGGGACAGGGATTTAGGCTACACCTTC.

The sample holds one count of this clone. The J gene is TRBJ1-5, the V gene TRBV6-6; D unresolved. This CDR3 region has 14 residues. Per the germline V gene, CDR1 is MNHNY and CDR2 is SVGAGI (reference sequence). V shed 2 bases and J shed 6 bases, with 11 bases lying between them. The CDR3 DNA is TGTGCCAGCAGTTACCTATTATCGATTCAGCCCCAGCATTTT. Encoded protein: CASSYLLSIQPQHF.

The chain links TRBV9 to TRBJ2-5; the match to TRBD1 covers 9 bases. V lost 4 bases and J lost 4; bases outside the gene matches: 5. Germline CDR1 reads SGDLS; CDR2 reads YYNGEE. The CDR3 consists of 14 residues. The CDR3 DNA is TGTGCCAGCAGCAACCGGGACAGGGCAGAGACCCAGTACTTC. Its translation: CASSNRDRAETQYF.

The rearrangement links TRBV9 to TRBJ2-2, with TRBD2 matching 9 bases. The junction had 4 bases not matched to a gene; V was cut back by 4 bases and J by 6 bases. The CDR3 sequence is 14 residues long. Germline loops: CDR1 SGDLS, CDR2 YYNGEE. The chain's CDR3 is CASSLGGGAGELFF. CDR3 bases: TGTGCCAGCAGCCTCGGCGGGGGGGCCGGGGAGCTGTTTTTT.

The chain joins TRBV14 to TRBJ2-1; 7 bases map to TRBD2. V lost 3 bases to trimming and J lost 0 bases; unmatched junction nucleotides: 2. CDR3 size: 15 residues. Germline assignment: CDR1 SGHDN and CDR2 FVKESK. Here the CDR3 reads CASSQRTSSYNEQFF. In nucleotides, the CDR3 is TGTGCCAGCAGCCAGAGGACTAGCTCCTACAATGAGCAGTTCTTC.

The gene calls are TRBV19 and TRBJ1-4, with D possibly being TRBD1 (5 bases). The germline V and J ends were trimmed by 8 bases and 6 bases, with 10 bases remaining between them. The CDR3 has 12 amino acids. The germline V gene has CDR1 LNHDA and CDR2 SQIVND (reference sequence). The CDR3 reads CASGPGDEKLFF. The DNA for the CDR3 is TGTGCCAGTGGTCCGGGGGATGAAAAACTGTTTTTT.

This clone appeared once. This rearrangement joins TRBV24-1 to TRBJ1-1; 8 bases fit TRBD1. The CDR3 loop spans 13 amino acids. Germline V gives CDR1 KGHDR, CDR2 SFDVKD. Trimming took 5 bases from V and 4 from J; bases not matched to a gene: 2. This CDR3 is CATSVTGGTEAFF. CDR3 sequence (DNA): TGTGCCACCAGTGTTACAGGGGGCACTGAAGCTTTCTTT.

The rearrangement links TRBV18 to TRBJ2-1, with D possibly being TRBD1 (6 bases). In germline, CDR1 is KGHSH, CDR2 LQKENI. V dropped 2 bases and J dropped 5 bases, with 13 bases sitting between them. This CDR3 contains 15 residues. The CDR3 here is CASSPRTAVDNEQFF. The CDR3 nucleotides are TGTGCCAGCTCACCAAGGACAGCGGTTGACAATGAGCAGTTCTTC. Variable domain in full (rest from reference TRBV18 and TRBJ2-1): NAGVMQNPRHLVRRRGQEARLRCSPMKGHSHVYWYRQLPEEGLKFMVYLQKENIIDESGMPKERFSAEFPKEGPSILRIQQVVRGDSAAYFCASSPRTAVDNEQFFGPGTRLTVL.

The chain is built from TRBV7-8 and TRBJ2-3; TRBD2 agrees at 10 bases. V lost 0 bases to trimming and J lost 8 bases; unmatched junction nucleotides: 8. The CDR3 runs 16 residues. Germline lookup yields CDR1 SGHVS and CDR2 FQNEAQ. In DNA form, the CDR3 reads TGTGCCAGCAGCTTAGCCCCCAAGCGGGAGGGAACTACGCAGTATTTT. This encodes CASSLAPKREGTTQYF.

The chain is built from TRBV5-1 and TRBJ2-1, with 8 nucleotides matching TRBD1. This CDR3 is built from 14 residues. Losses at the gene ends were 4 bases for V and 8 bases for J; bases not matched to a gene: 8. CDR1 and CDR2 (germline): SGHRS, YFSETQ. In DNA, the CDR3 is TGCGCCAGCAGCCGACAGGGGCTCGGCGATGAGCAGTTCTTC. It translates to CASSRQGLGDEQFF.

This clone was seen only once. The rearrangement links TRBV2 to TRBJ1-2, with D uncertain. The length of the CDR3 is 13 residues. Deletions cut 6 bases from V and 6 bases from J, with 14 bases between. CDR1 and CDR2 (germline): SNHLY, FYNNEI. CDR3 coding DNA: TGTGCCAGCAGCCGAGACGGAGTTGATGGCTACACCTTC. Its protein is CASSRDGVDGYTF.

V gene TRBV18 combines with J gene TRBJ1-5, with 9 nucleotides matching TRBD1. Germline V lookup: CDR1 KGHSH, CDR2 LQKENI. Trimming removed 0 bases from V and 0 bases from J; junction bases left unmatched: 6. The CDR3 contains 18 residues. In DNA form, the CDR3 reads TGTGCCAGCTCACCACCGGCTGGACAGGGGAATAGCAATCAGCCCCAGCATTTT. Translating gives CASSPPAGQGNSNQPQHF.

The chain links TRBV10-3 to TRBJ1-2, with 10 bases that match TRBD1. The CDR3 has 14 residues. The V gene end was trimmed by 9 bases and the J gene end by 6 bases; junction bases not matched to a gene: 10. Germline CDR1 ENHRY, CDR2 SYGVKD. The chain's CDR3 is CAIGQGEPRDGYTF. CDR3 coding DNA: TGTGCCATTGGACAGGGGGAACCTCGGGATGGCTACACCTTC.

J is TRBJ1-1 and V is TRBV28; 10 nucleotides agree with TRBD1. The V segment lost 5 bases and the J segment 3 bases; nucleotides outside the gene matches: 6. The CDR3 has 15 amino acids. The germline gives CDR1 MDHEN, CDR2 SYDVKM. The CDR3 reads CASSPRTGGDTEAFF. The CDR3 nucleotides are TGTGCCAGCAGTCCACGGACAGGGGGAGACACTGAAGCTTTCTTT. The variable domain in full, with the rest retrieved from reference TRBV28 and TRBJ1-1, is DVKVTQSSRYLVKRTGEKVFLECVQDMDHENMFWYRQDPGLGLRLIYFSYDVKMKEKGDIPEGYSVSREKKERFSLILESASTNQTSMYLCASSPRTGGDTEAFFGQGTRLTVV.

The CDR3 sequence: CASSSQVRGVPYEQYF. CDR3 DNA: TGTGCCAGCAGTTCCCAGGTACGGGGGGTTCCCTACGAGCAGTACTTC. This chain links TRBV28 with TRBJ2-7; 7 bases fit TRBD2. In germline, CDR1 is MDHEN, CDR2 SYDVKM. CDR3 size: 16 residues. V was pared by 4 bases and J by 2 bases, with 11 bases of the junction left unmatched.